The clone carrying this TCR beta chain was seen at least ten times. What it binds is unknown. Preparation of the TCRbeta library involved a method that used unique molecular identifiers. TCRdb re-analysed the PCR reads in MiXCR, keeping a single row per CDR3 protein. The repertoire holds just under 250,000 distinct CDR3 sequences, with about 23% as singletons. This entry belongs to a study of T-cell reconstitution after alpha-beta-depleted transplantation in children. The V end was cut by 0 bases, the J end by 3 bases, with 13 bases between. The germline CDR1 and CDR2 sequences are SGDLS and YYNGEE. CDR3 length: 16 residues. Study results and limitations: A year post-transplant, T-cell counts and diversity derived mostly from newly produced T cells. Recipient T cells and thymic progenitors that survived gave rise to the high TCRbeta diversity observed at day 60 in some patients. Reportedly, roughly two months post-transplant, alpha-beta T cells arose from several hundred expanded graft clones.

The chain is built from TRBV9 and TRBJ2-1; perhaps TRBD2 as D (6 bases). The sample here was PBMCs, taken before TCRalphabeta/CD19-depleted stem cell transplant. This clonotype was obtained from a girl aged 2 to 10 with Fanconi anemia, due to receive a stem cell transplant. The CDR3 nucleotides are TGTGCCAGCAGCGTAGCGGGGCGGGGAGACTACAATGAGCAGTTCTTC. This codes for CASSVAGRGDYNEQFF.